This is a list of T cell receptor beta chains from one sample in a study of blood T cell repertoires in COVID-19. Data came from immunoSEQ multiplex PCR; TCRdb stores just in-frame clones and leaves some out. The table has about 140,000 clones, roughly 84% seen once; the top ten hold about two fifths. Sequenced sample: peripheral blood. These receptors came from a human donor in a cohort sampled during active COVID-19. Each CDR3 is given with its conserved first and last residue. D genes are given only for firm matches. Size is stated for part of the rows, as once, few or many counts, or as a class when the clone is expanded.

clone_size,v_call,j_call,d_call,cdr3_nt,cdr3_aa
NA,TRBV7-9,TRBJ2-5,TRBD2,TGTGCCAGCAGCTTAGCGCTGGGGGGGAAAGAGACCCAGTACTTC,CASSLALGGKETQYF
once,TRBV5-4,TRBJ2-1,TRBD2,TGTGCCAGCAGCTTGGGGAGGACTAGCGTCAATGAGCAGTTCTTC,CASSLGRTSVNEQFF
NA,TRBV11-3,TRBJ1-3,NA,TGTGCCAGCAGCTTGTACAGCTCTGGAAACACCATATATTTT,CASSLYSSGNTIYF
NA,TRBV5-6,TRBJ2-2,NA,TGTGCCAGCAGCGTCCGGATGCGGGGCGCCGGGGAGCTGTTTTTT,CASSVRMRGAGELFF
NA,TRBV7-2,TRBJ2-5,NA,TGTGCCAGCAACCCGTGGCGGATACAAGAGACCCAGTACTTC,CASNPWRIQETQYF
NA,TRBV19,TRBJ2-1,NA,TGTGCCAGTACCCTAAACAGATACAATGAGCAGTTCTTC,CASTLNRYNEQFF
NA,TRBV9,TRBJ1-2,TRBD1,TGTGCCAGCAGCGCCAGAGCCCGGGACAGGGGACGATCGTATGGCTACACCTTC,CASSARARDRGRSYGYTF
NA,TRBV19,TRBJ1-2,NA,TGTGCCAGTAGTATAGGTCCAGGGGATGCCGGCGGCTACACCTTC,CASSIGPGDAGGYTF
NA,TRBV18,TRBJ1-2,NA,TGTGCCAGCTCACAGGGGGGGCTGGATGGCTACACCTTC,CASSQGGLDGYTF
NA,TRBV10-1,TRBJ1-2,NA,TGCGCCAGCGCGGGACCAACTAACTATGGCTACACCTTC,CASAGPTNYGYTF
NA,TRBV29-1,TRBJ2-3,NA,TGCAGCGCTAACCCCGGGACAACAGATACGCAGTATTTT,CSANPGTTDTQYF
NA,TRBV6-5,TRBJ1-3,NA,TGTGCCAGCAGTATAACGGGGGGCTCTGGAAACACCATATATTTT,CASSITGGSGNTIYF
NA,TRBV4-3,TRBJ1-2,NA,TGCGCCAGCAGCCAAGATCACTCGGCGAGGTATGGCTACACCTTC,CASSQDHSARYGYTF
few,TRBV19,TRBJ1-4,TRBD1,TGTGCCAGTAACGGAGGGGGCGCAACTAATGAAAAACTGTTTTTT,CASNGGGATNEKLFF
NA,TRBV7-2,TRBJ2-1,TRBD2,TGTGCCAGCCAGCGTGTCGGGGGGGGCTACAATGAGCAGTTCTTC,CASQRVGGGYNEQFF
NA,TRBV2,TRBJ2-3,TRBD2,TGTGCCAGCACAAGACTAGCGGGGGGGCGGGGCACAGATACGCAGTATTTT,CASTRLAGGRGTDTQYF
NA,TRBV3-1/TRBV3-2,TRBJ1-2,NA,TGTGCCAGCAGCCAAGATTACGTAGCTAACTATGGCTACACCTTC,CASSQDYVANYGYTF
once,TRBV18,TRBJ2-3,TRBD1,TGTGCCAGCTCCCTGGGACAGGGCAGGAATACGCAGTATTTT,CASSLGQGRNTQYF
once,TRBV11-2,TRBJ2-1,NA,TGTGCCAGCAGCTTAAATCCGTATGAGCAGTTCTTC,CASSLNPYEQFF
NA,TRBV7-2,TRBJ2-2,TRBD2,TGTGCCAGCAGCGCGGGCCCGGGACTAGTAGGCGGGGAGCTGTTTTTT,CASSAGPGLVGGELFF
once,TRBV7-2,TRBJ2-1,TRBD1,TGTGCCAGCAGCTTAGCGGGGACAGGGGTATACAATGAGCAGTTCTTC,CASSLAGTGVYNEQFF
NA,TRBV3-1/TRBV3-2,TRBJ1-5,NA,TGTGCCAGCAGCCAAGCCAACGGGGGAGTGGGTCAGCCCCAGCATTTT,CASSQANGGVGQPQHF
NA,TRBV6-6,TRBJ2-7,NA,TGTGCCAGCAGGTTCGAGGACTGGTCCTACGAGCAGTACTTC,CASRFEDWSYEQYF
NA,TRBV18,TRBJ2-7,TRBD2,TGTGCCAGCTCAAGGGGCGGGGGAAGCTCCTACGAGCAGTACTTC,CASSRGGGSSYEQYF
NA,TRBV23-1,TRBJ2-3,TRBD2,TGCGCCAGCAGACTAGCGGAGAGCACAGATACGCAGTATTTT,CASRLAESTDTQYF
NA,TRBV6-2/TRBV6-3,TRBJ1-2,NA,TGTGCCAGCAGTTTAGACCCCCGCGAGCCAACTGGGGAGCATGGCTACACCTTC,CASSLDPREPTGEHGYTF
once,TRBV2,TRBJ1-2,TRBD1,TGTGCCAGCAGGGACAGGACCAACTCTAACTATGGCTACACCTTC,CASRDRTNSNYGYTF
NA,TRBV6-5,TRBJ1-5,TRBD1,TGTGCCAGCAGTAGACAGGGTCGCGATCAGCCCCAGCATTTT,CASSRQGRDQPQHF
NA,TRBV7-9,TRBJ1-1,NA,TGTGCCAGCAGCTTATCGACAGACTTGAACACTGAAGCTTTCTTT,CASSLSTDLNTEAFF
once,TRBV7-9,TRBJ2-7,NA,TGTGCCAGCAGCTCTCGAGGCCGGCCCTACGAGCAGTACTTC,CASSSRGRPYEQYF
NA,TRBV19,TRBJ2-4,NA,TGTGCCAGTACCGCGGGGACAGCTCTAGCCAAAAACATTCAGTACTTC,CASTAGTALAKNIQYF
NA,TRBV2,TRBJ1-6,NA,TGTGCCAGCAGTGGGGAAGGGGGAAGCTCCTATAATTCACCCCTCCACTTT,CASSGEGGSSYNSPLHF
NA,TRBV7-3,TRBJ2-2,TRBD1,TGTGCCAGCAGTCACACAGGGGGCGCTAACACCGGGGAGCTGTTTTTT,CASSHTGGANTGELFF
NA,TRBV27,TRBJ1-1,NA,TGTGCCAGCAGTTCTTTGAGGAGGAACACTGAAGCTTTCTTT,CASSSLRRNTEAFF
NA,TRBV7-2,TRBJ2-1,NA,TGTGCCAGCAGCGGTAGCGCCAGCTCCTACAATGAGCAGTTCTTC,CASSGSASSYNEQFF
NA,TRBV19,TRBJ1-5,TRBD1,TGTGCCAGTTATAAACAGGGGAGCAATCAGCCCCAGCATTTT,CASYKQGSNQPQHF
many,TRBV7-6,TRBJ2-2,TRBD2,TGTGCCAGCAGCTTAGAAGAGCTAGCGGCAATAAACACCGGGGAGCTGTTTTTT,CASSLEELAAINTGELFF
NA,TRBV30,TRBJ1-1,NA,TGTGCCTGGAATGGTGGGCAGGGGCCTGAAGCTTTCTTT,CAWNGGQGPEAFF
NA,TRBV5-8,TRBJ2-7,TRBD1,TGTGCCAGCACACCTGGGGACAGGGTCCACGAGCAGTACTTC,CASTPGDRVHEQYF
NA,TRBV6-5,TRBJ2-7,TRBD1,TGTGCCAGCAGAAAGGGGACAGGTGCTGGGCAGTACTTC,CASRKGTGAGQYF
once,TRBV2,TRBJ2-7,NA,TGTGCCAGCAAACCCGACGGGACACTGGGGACCTACGAGCAGTACTTC,CASKPDGTLGTYEQYF
NA,TRBV10-3,TRBJ2-5,TRBD1,TGTGCCATCAGTAAGACAGGGGAACGTGAGGAGACCCAGTACTTC,CAISKTGEREETQYF
NA,TRBV12-3/TRBV12-4,TRBJ1-2,NA,TGTGCCAGCAGTTTCACACAGCCCCATGGCTACACCTTC,CASSFTQPHGYTF
NA,TRBV7-9,TRBJ2-3,TRBD2,TGTGCCAGCAGCATGACTAGCGGTGATACGCAGTATTTT,CASSMTSGDTQYF
NA,TRBV10-3,TRBJ2-1,NA,TGTGCCACCAAATCCCGGGACACGGCCTACAATGAGCAGTTCTTC,CATKSRDTAYNEQFF
NA,TRBV25-1,TRBJ2-1,NA,TGTGCCAGCAGTGAATATATTAACTCGAGAGCCTACAATGAGCAGTTCTTC,CASSEYINSRAYNEQFF
NA,TRBV29-1,TRBJ1-2,NA,TGCAGCGTCCAACAGGGCTATGGCTACACCTTC,CSVQQGYGYTF
NA,TRBV4-2,TRBJ1-1,NA,TGTGCCAGCAGCCGGGGCACCTCGAACACTGAAGCTTTCTTT,CASSRGTSNTEAFF
NA,TRBV19,TRBJ2-1,NA,TGTGCCAGTAGGGCCGGCGGGCCGTGGAATGAGCAGTTCTTC,CASRAGGPWNEQFF